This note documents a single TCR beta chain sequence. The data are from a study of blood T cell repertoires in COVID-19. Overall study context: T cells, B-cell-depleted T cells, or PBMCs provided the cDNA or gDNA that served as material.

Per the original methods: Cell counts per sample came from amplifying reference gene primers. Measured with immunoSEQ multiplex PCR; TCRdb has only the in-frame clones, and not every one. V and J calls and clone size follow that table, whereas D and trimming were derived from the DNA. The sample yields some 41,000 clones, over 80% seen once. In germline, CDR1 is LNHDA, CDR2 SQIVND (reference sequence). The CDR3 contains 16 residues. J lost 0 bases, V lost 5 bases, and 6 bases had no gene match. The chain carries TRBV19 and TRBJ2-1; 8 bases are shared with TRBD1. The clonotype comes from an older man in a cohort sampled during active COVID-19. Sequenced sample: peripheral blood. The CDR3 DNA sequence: TGTGCCAGTAGTTTACAGGGGGGCAGCTCCTACAATGAGCAGTTCTTC. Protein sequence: CASSLQGGSSYNEQFF.